The 22 T cell receptor beta chains below all came from one sample that was sequenced in a study of cytomegalovirus exposure and HLA in healthy donors. PCR involved 60 Vbeta and 13 Jbeta primers. The table came from immunoSEQ multiplex PCR; TCRdb's copy has only in-frame clones and leaves some out. There are about 170,000 clones in the sample, with 0.75% to 0.85% held by the top ten. Sequenced: PBMCs. Every receptor here comes from a woman between 18 and 29 years old in good health and CMV-seropositive.

V is TRBV4-2 and J is TRBJ2-3; TRBD2 is a possible D gene (6 bases). V dropped 1 base and J dropped 2 bases, with 10 bases sitting between them. The germline gives CDR1 LGHNA, CDR2 YNFKEQ. The CDR3 runs 15 residues. The CDR3 spells CASSQVSGLTDTQYF. DNA for the CDR3: TGTGCCAGCAGCCAAGTGTCGGGACTCACAGATACGCAGTATTTT.

V usage is TRBV2 and J usage is TRBJ2-4, with 7 bases fitting TRBD1. The CDR3 loop spans 17 amino acids. With 5 bases clipped from V and 0 bases from J, the junction kept 10 bases outside the gene matches. Germline values: CDR1 SNHLY, CDR2 FYNNEI. The CDR3 here is CASSRAGGIIAKNIQYF. The DNA of the CDR3 is TGTGCCAGCAGTCGGGCAGGGGGAATCATAGCCAAAAACATTCAGTACTTC.

The chain couples TRBV4-2 to TRBJ2-1, with 7 positions matching TRBD2. The CDR3 covers 16 residues. Unmatched junction bases numbered 4, after V lost 0 bases and J lost 2 bases. The germline V gene has CDR1 LGHNA and CDR2 YNFKEQ. The chain's CDR3 is CASSQDLAGAYNEQFF. The CDR3 nucleotides are TGTGCCAGCAGCCAAGATTTGGCGGGGGCCTACAATGAGCAGTTCTTC.

A remark on this clone: The same CDR3 can be traced to other DNA sequences in this sample. The chain has TRBV18 and TRBJ2-6; D is possibly TRBD1 (6 bases). This CDR3 is 15 amino acids long. Deletions cut 3 bases from V and 1 base from J, with 7 bases between. The germline V gene has CDR1 KGHSH and CDR2 LQKENI. Written as DNA, the CDR3 is TGTGCCAGCTCACCTACAGGGTCTGGGGCCAACGTCCTGACTTTC. Protein product: CASSPTGSGANVLTF. Complete variable domain (other parts from reference TRBV18 and TRBJ2-6): NAGVMQNPRHLVRRRGQEARLRCSPMKGHSHVYWYRQLPEEGLKFMVYLQKENIIDESGMPKERFSAEFPKEGPSILRIQQVVRGDSAAYFCASSPTGSGANVLTFGAGSRLTVL.

The chain carries TRBV5-1 and TRBJ2-5; 14 bases map to TRBD2. The CDR3 is made up of 16 amino acids. With 3 bases clipped from V and 6 bases from J, the junction kept 7 bases outside the gene matches. Germline CDR1 is SGHRS and CDR2 is YFSETQ. The CDR3 region has the DNA TGCGCCAGCAGCTGGGGGACTAGCGGGAGAAGGCAGACCCAGTACTTC. It specifies CASSWGTSGRRQTQYF.

The chain carries TRBV28 and TRBJ1-1, with 7 bases lining up with TRBD1. The CDR3 is 13 amino acids. CDR1 is MDHEN and CDR2 is SYDVKM in the germline V gene. V was pared by 5 bases and J by 7 bases, with 7 bases of the junction left unmatched. The CDR3 DNA is TGTGCCAGCAGTGATACAGGGGTGGATGAAGCTTTCTTT. It specifies CASSDTGVDEAFF.

The V call is TRBV27, the J call TRBJ1-2, with 10 bases matching TRBD1. CDR3 length: 14 residues. The germline CDR1 and CDR2 sequences are MNHEY and SMNVEV (reference sequence). J lost 13 bases, V lost 4 bases, and 12 bases had no gene match. The CDR3 DNA sequence: TGTGCCAGCAGTTGGACAGGGGGACCCGTTCGTCCCACCTTC. This translates into CASSWTGGPVRPTF.

The chain links TRBV30 to TRBJ1-5; 8 bases line up with TRBD1. Germline-derived CDR1 and CDR2 are GTSNPN and SVGIG (reference sequence). The CDR3 length is 13 residues. V was clipped by 2 bases and J by 6 bases; unmatched bases: 3. Here the CDR3 reads CAWSLQGGQPQHF. DNA for the CDR3: TGTGCCTGGAGTTTACAGGGGGGTCAGCCCCAGCATTTT.

V is TRBV4-2 and J is TRBJ2-5, with TRBD2 identical over 8 bases. The J call may be faulty, since TRBJ2-7 better matches the DNA end. Germline V lookup: CDR1 LGHNA, CDR2 YNFKEQ. The CDR3 has 15 amino acids. CDR3 sequence (DNA): TGTGCCAGCAGCCAAGATAGTAGCGGGACCTACGAGCAGTACTTC. This translates into CASSQDSSGTYEQYF.

This chain links TRBV7-8 with TRBJ2-1; maybe TRBD2 (7 bases). Germline CDR1 and CDR2: SGHVS and FQNEAQ. The germline V and J ends were trimmed by 11 bases and 8 bases, with 19 bases remaining between them. The CDR3 sequence is 13 residues long. CDR3 in amino acids: CASAGAPWDEQFF. CDR3 sequence (DNA): TGTGCCTCGGCGGGGGCCCCTTGGGATGAGCAGTTCTTC.

V and J are TRBV19 and TRBJ2-7, with D possibly being TRBD1 (5 bases). This CDR3 has 15 residues. Germline CDR1 reads LNHDA; CDR2 reads SQIVND (reference sequence). Trimming pared 3 bases from V and 2 bases from J, leaving 14 bases between. The DNA of the CDR3 is TGTGCCAGTAGTATCGTGGGCCAGGGTGCCTACGAGCAGTACTTC. Translating gives CASSIVGQGAYEQYF.

The chain has TRBV9 and TRBJ2-2; 7 positions agree with TRBD2. V was pared by 2 bases and J by 1 base, with 2 bases of the junction left unmatched. The CDR3 has 15 amino acids. Germline-derived CDR1 and CDR2 are SGDLS and YYNGEE. The CDR3 nucleotides read TGTGCCAGCAGCGTCTGGGGGGGGAACACCGGGGAGCTGTTTTTT. Protein: CASSVWGGNTGELFF.

V gene TRBV19 combines with J gene TRBJ1-5; TRBD1 aligns across 7 bases. V dropped 10 bases and J dropped 0; count of bases not matched to a gene: 6. There are 14 residues in the CDR3. The germline CDR1 and CDR2 sequences are LNHDA and SQIVND (reference sequence). The CDR3 nucleotides are TGTGCCACCAATACAGGGGATAGCAATCAGCCCCAGCATTTT. Its translation: CATNTGDSNQPQHF. Using reference TRBV19 and TRBJ1-5 for the parts outside the CDR3, the full variable domain is DGGITQSPKYLFRKEGQNVTLSCEQNLNHDAMYWYRQDPGQGLRLIYYSQIVNDFQKGDIAEGYSVSREKKESFPLTVTSAQKNPTAFYLCATNTGDSNQPQHFGDGTRLSIL.

The chain is built from TRBV4-1 and TRBJ1-2, with D maybe TRBD1 (5 bases). The V end lost 1 base, the J end lost 5 bases, and 8 bases lay between the germline ends. The CDR3 runs 13 residues. Germline V gene data show CDR1 as MGHRA and CDR2 as YSYEKL. The CDR3 loop reads CASSQGGGYGYTF. CDR3 DNA: TGCGCCAGCAGCCAAGGGGGGGGGTATGGCTACACCTTC.

The genes are TRBV5-6 and TRBJ1-6; 8 bases match TRBD1. V trimming: 4 bases; J trimming: 8 bases; junction bases outside the gene matches: 2. Germline CDR1 SGHDT, CDR2 YYEEEE. The CDR3 is made up of 13 amino acids. The chain's CDR3 is CASSPGGDSPLHF. The DNA for the CDR3 is TGTGCCAGCAGCCCAGGGGGCGATTCACCCCTCCACTTT.

CDR3 amino acids: CASSPGQGLGYTF. CDR3 coding DNA: TGTGCCAGCTCACCGGGACAGGGACTTGGCTACACCTTC. The rearrangement joins TRBV18 to TRBJ1-2, with 9 bases that match TRBD1. Trimming at V came to 3 bases and at J to 7 bases, leaving 3 bases not matched to a gene. Per germline, CDR1 KGHSH and CDR2 LQKENI. CDR3 size: 13 residues.

The J gene is TRBJ1-1, the V gene TRBV6-5; no definite D call. CDR3 length: 14 amino acids. Germline V lookup: CDR1 MNHEY, CDR2 SVGAGI. The germline V and J ends were trimmed by 6 bases and 7 bases, with 18 bases remaining between them. CDR3 DNA sequence: TGTGCCAGCAGAGGAGGTTCCGGACGGTATGAAGCTTTCTTT. Its protein product is CASRGGSGRYEAFF.

The rearrangement uses TRBV7-9 and TRBJ2-5, with 7 positions matching TRBD1. The CDR3 runs 14 residues. V shed 5 bases and J 5 bases; nucleotides not matched to a gene: 8. Per germline, CDR1 SEHNR and CDR2 FQNEAQ (reference sequence). The CDR3 sequence is CASSTRTGGETQYF. The CDR3 DNA follows: TGTGCCAGCAGCACGCGGACAGGCGGGGAGACCCAGTACTTC.

The gene calls are TRBV13 and TRBJ1-1; D not certain. The V gene's germline CDR1 is PRHDT and CDR2 FYEKMQ (reference sequence). This CDR3 contains 12 residues. The V and J ends lost 5 bases and 3 bases respectively, with 7 bases between them. CDR3 amino acids: CASSPQYTEAFF. The CDR3 nucleotides are TGTGCCAGCAGCCCACAGTACACTGAAGCTTTCTTT.

The rearrangement links TRBV28 to TRBJ2-1; 14 bases are a match to TRBD2. The junction had 3 bases not matched to a gene; V was cut back by 4 bases and J by 7 bases. This CDR3 is built from 15 residues. CDR1 and CDR2 (germline): MDHEN, SYDVKM. CDR3 in DNA: TGTGCCAGCAGTTCCGGGACTAGCGGGAGAAATGAGCAGTTCTTC. The encoded protein is CASSSGTSGRNEQFF.

This chain joins TRBV5-4 and TRBJ2-7; 12 positions agree with TRBD1. Germline V gives CDR1 SGHNT, CDR2 YYREEE (reference sequence). V lost 3 bases, J lost 2 bases, and 0 bases stayed unmatched. The CDR3 covers 14 residues. As DNA, the CDR3 is TGTGCCAGCAGCTGGGACAGGGGGCCCTACGAGCAGTACTTC. The encoded protein is CASSWDRGPYEQYF.

V gene TRBV29-1 combines with J gene TRBJ1-1; D is unclear. V was shortened by 4 bases and J by 0 bases, with 9 bases between the two germline ends. The germline V gene has CDR1 SQVTM and CDR2 ANQGSEA. The CDR3 runs 13 residues. Here the CDR3 reads CSVGPGLNTEAFF. The CDR3 nucleotides are TGCAGCGTTGGTCCGGGGTTGAACACTGAAGCTTTCTTT.